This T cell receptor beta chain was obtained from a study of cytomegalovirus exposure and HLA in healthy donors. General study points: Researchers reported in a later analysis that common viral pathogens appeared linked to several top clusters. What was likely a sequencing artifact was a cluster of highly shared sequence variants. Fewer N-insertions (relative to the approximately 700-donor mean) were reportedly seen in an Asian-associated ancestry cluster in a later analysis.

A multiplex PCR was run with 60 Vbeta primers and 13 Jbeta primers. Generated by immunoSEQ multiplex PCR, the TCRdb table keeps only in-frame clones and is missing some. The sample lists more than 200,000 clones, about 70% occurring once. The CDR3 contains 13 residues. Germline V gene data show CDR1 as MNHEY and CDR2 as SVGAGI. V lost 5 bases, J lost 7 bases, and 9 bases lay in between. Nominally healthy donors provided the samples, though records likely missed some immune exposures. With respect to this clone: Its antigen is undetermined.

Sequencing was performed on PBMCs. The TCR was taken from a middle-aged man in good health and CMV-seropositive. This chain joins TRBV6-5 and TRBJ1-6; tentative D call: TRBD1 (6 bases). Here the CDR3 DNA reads TGTGCCAGCAGTCGACAGGCGAATTCACCCCTCCACTTT. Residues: CASSRQANSPLHF.